The rows below give T cell receptor beta chains drawn from one sample of a study of graft-versus-host responses after intestinal transplantation. Produced via immunoSEQ multiplex PCR; TCRdb's table is partial and in-frame only. The data show some 41,000 clones, with about 90% seen just once and about 2.5% held by the top ten. Material: PBMCs, obtained around 330 days after intestinal transplant. These receptors originate from a human patient who received an intestinal transplant, so some T cells may come from the graft donor. CDR3s include the opening cysteine and the closing phenylalanine or tryptophan. The D gene is left open where the match is weak. The size entry is marked missing in some rows and otherwise reads once, few, many or a size class.

cdr3_nt cdr3_aa clone_size v_call d_call j_call
TGTGCCAGCAGCCCACGACCGACAGGGGGCATCACTGAAGCTTTCTTT CASSPRPTGGITEAFF NA TRBV7-9 TRBD1 TRBJ1-1
TGTGCCAGCAGCTTATCGGGCCTCTACAATGAGCAGTTCTTC CASSLSGLYNEQFF NA TRBV11-2 NA TRBJ2-1
TGCAGCGTTGGCCCGGGGCCGAATCAGCCCCAGCATTTT CSVGPGPNQPQHF NA TRBV29-1 NA TRBJ1-5
TGTGCTAGTGGTTTGGTAGTGTCCCGCGAAGGCTACACCTTC CASGLVVSREGYTF NA TRBV12-5 NA TRBJ1-2
TGTGCCAGCAGCTTGATAAAGGGTGGCTCACCCCTCCACTTT CASSLIKGGSPLHF once TRBV5-4 NA TRBJ1-6
TGTGCCAGCAGCTTTGGTGCGAACACCGGGGAGCTGTTTTTT CASSFGANTGELFF once TRBV7-3 NA TRBJ2-2
TGTGCCAGCAGGGACAGGGATAATTCACCCCTCCACTTT CASRDRDNSPLHF once TRBV6-4 TRBD1 TRBJ1-6
TGTGCCAGCAGCCTCCGACTAGCGGGAGGGCAGCGCACAGATACGCAGTATTTT CASSLRLAGGQRTDTQYF NA TRBV11-2 TRBD2 TRBJ2-3
TGTGCCAGGATGGGGGAGCGGGGGGCCGAGGGCACCGGGGAGCTGTTTTTT CARMGERGAEGTGELFF once TRBV27 TRBD2 TRBJ2-2
TGTGCCACCAGGGGGGGAACTGAAGCTTTCTTT CATRGGTEAFF NA TRBV6-1 TRBD1 TRBJ1-1
TGTGCCAGCAGCTTATACAGGAAACCCCTATACGAGCAGTACTTC CASSLYRKPLYEQYF NA TRBV7-9 NA TRBJ2-7
TGTGCCAGTAGTATACGGGGACAGGGGGTCACCCAGTACTTC CASSIRGQGVTQYF NA TRBV19 TRBD1 TRBJ2-5
TGTGCCAGCAGTGAATCTCAGGTAGTAAATGAAAAACTGTTTTTT CASSESQVVNEKLFF NA TRBV25-1 NA TRBJ1-4
TGTGCCAGCAGCTGGACAGGTCGGGAGACCCAGTACTTC CASSWTGRETQYF NA TRBV5-4 TRBD1 TRBJ2-5
TGCGCCAGCAGCCCTCTTCGAGCGGGGGAATCCTACGAGCAGTACTTC CASSPLRAGESYEQYF NA TRBV4-1 TRBD2 TRBJ2-7
TGTGCCAGCTCACCAGGGACTAGCGGCGAGCAGTACTTC CASSPGTSGEQYF NA TRBV18 TRBD2 TRBJ2-7
TGCGCCAGCAGCCAACCTTACCGGGGGCCTATACTTCGCTCCTACGAGCAGTACTTC CASSQPYRGPILRSYEQYF NA TRBV4-1 NA TRBJ2-7
TGTGCCAGCAGTTTTAGCGCCGGCTCCTACGAGCAGTACTTC CASSFSAGSYEQYF NA TRBV7-3 NA TRBJ2-7
TGTGCCAGCTCACAAGAGGGGGCGCTTACAGATACGCAGTATTTT CASSQEGALTDTQYF NA TRBV18 TRBD1 TRBJ2-3
TGTGCCAGCAGTGAAGGTGGGGCTGGGGGCTACACCTTC CASSEGGAGGYTF NA TRBV25-1 NA TRBJ1-2
TGTGCCAGCAGCAAAGTTCGGACTAGCGCCACCTACGAGCAGTACTTC CASSKVRTSATYEQYF NA TRBV21-1 NA TRBJ2-7
TGTGCCAGCAGTGTGGAGGCGGGATCATTTGGTGAAGCTTTCTTT CASSVEAGSFGEAFF NA TRBV2 NA TRBJ1-1
TGTGCCAGTAGTATAGCAGGAGGAGATACGCAGTATTTT CASSIAGGDTQYF NA TRBV19 NA TRBJ2-3
TGTGCCAGCAGCTCAAACGGGCTAGCGGATTACAATGAGCAGTTCTTC CASSSNGLADYNEQFF once TRBV7-3 TRBD2 TRBJ2-1
TGTGCAAGGCGCTTAGGCATGGGGGGGCGGAAACTCTACGAGCAGTACTTC CARRLGMGGRKLYEQYF NA TRBV12-2 NA TRBJ2-7
TGTGCCAGCAGCTTGGCCTTGGGACAGGGGGGAGCCAAAAACATTCAGTACTTC CASSLALGQGGAKNIQYF NA TRBV5-6 TRBD1 TRBJ2-4
TGTGCCAGTAGTATTATTCAGGCCATGGACTCAAACACTGAAGCTTTCTTT CASSIIQAMDSNTEAFF NA TRBV19 NA TRBJ1-1
TGCGCCAGCATTCTAGGAGGGACAGATACGCAGTATTTT CASILGGTDTQYF NA TRBV10-2 NA TRBJ2-3
TGTGCCAGCAAAGTCGGGGTGTCTAACTATGGCTACACCTTC CASKVGVSNYGYTF NA TRBV28 NA TRBJ1-2